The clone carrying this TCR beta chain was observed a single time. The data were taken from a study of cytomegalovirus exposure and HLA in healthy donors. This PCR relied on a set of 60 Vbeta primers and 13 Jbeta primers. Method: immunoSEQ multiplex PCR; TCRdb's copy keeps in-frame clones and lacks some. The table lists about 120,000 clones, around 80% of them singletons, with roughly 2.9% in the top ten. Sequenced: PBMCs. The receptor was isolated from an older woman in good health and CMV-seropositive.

CDR3 sequence reads: CASSLRLAGGGDTQYF. DNA of the CDR3: TGTGCCAGTAGTCTTCGACTAGCGGGAGGGGGAGATACGCAGTATTTT. The V call is TRBV19, the J call TRBJ2-3; 14 nucleotides line up with TRBD2. This CDR3 spans 16 amino acids. The V and J ends lost 5 bases and 5 bases, in that order; junction bases with no gene match: 6. Germline CDR1 LNHDA, CDR2 SQIVND (reference sequence).